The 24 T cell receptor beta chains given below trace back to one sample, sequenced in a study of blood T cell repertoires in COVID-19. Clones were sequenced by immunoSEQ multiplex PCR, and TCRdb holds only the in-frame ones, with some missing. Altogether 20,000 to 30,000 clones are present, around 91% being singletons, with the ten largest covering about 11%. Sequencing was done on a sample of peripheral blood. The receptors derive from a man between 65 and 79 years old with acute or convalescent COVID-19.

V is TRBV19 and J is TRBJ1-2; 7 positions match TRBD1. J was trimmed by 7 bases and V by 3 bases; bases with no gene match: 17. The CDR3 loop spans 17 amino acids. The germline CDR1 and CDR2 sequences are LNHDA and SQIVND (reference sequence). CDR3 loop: CASSISTGTAMGSGYTF. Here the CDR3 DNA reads TGTGCCAGTAGTATTTCAACCGGGACAGCAATGGGTAGTGGCTACACCTTC.

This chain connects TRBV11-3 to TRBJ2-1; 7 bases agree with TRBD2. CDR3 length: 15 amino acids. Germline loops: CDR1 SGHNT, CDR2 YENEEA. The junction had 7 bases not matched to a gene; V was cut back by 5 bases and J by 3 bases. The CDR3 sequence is CASSPFRGDYNEQFF. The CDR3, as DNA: TGTGCCAGCAGCCCCTTCCGGGGGGACTACAATGAGCAGTTCTTC.

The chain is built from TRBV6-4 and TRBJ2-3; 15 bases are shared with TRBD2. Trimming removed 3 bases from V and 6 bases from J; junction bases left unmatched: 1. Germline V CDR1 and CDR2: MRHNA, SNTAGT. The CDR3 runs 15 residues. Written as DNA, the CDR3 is TGTGCCAGCAGTGAGGGACTAGCGGGAGGTGATACGCAGTATTTT. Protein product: CASSEGLAGGDTQYF.

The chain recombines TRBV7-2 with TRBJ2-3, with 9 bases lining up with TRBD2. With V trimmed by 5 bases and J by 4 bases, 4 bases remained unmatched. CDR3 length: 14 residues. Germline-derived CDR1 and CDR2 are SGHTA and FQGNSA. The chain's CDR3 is CASSPLAGADTQYF. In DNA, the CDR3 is TGTGCCAGCAGCCCTTTAGCGGGAGCAGATACGCAGTATTTT.

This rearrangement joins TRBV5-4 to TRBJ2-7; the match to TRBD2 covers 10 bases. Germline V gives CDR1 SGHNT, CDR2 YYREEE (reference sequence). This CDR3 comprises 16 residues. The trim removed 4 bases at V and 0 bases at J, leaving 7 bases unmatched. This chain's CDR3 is CASSRRLAGPSYEQYF. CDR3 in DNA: TGTGCCAGCAGCCGGAGACTAGCGGGCCCCTCCTACGAGCAGTACTTC.

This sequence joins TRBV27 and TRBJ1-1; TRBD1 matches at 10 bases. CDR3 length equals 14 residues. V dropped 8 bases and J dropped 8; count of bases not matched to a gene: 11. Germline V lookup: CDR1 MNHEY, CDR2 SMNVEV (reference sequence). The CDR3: CASLLDRDRGEAFF. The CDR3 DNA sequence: TGTGCCAGCCTCCTAGACCGGGACAGGGGCGAAGCTTTCTTT.

CDR3: CASSLDPAEGQETQYF. CDR3 DNA: TGTGCCAGCAGCTTGGATCCAGCGGAAGGACAAGAGACCCAGTACTTC. V gene TRBV5-4 combines with J gene TRBJ2-5, with D perhaps matching TRBD2 (5 bases). CDR3 length: 16 residues. The ends were cut back, 0 bases at V and 2 bases at J, with 14 bases in the middle. The V gene's germline CDR1 is SGHNT and CDR2 YYREEE (reference sequence).

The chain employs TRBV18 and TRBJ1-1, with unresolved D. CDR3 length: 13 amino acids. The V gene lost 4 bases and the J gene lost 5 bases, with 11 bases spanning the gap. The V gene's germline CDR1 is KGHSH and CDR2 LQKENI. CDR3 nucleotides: TGTGCCAGCTCACGCGGGGAGGCGACTGAAGCTTTCTTT. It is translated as CASSRGEATEAFF.

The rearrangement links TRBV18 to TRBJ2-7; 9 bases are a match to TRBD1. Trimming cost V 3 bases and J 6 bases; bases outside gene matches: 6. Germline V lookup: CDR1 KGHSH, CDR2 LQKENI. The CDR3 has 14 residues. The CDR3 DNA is TGTGCCAGCTCACCCGGGACAGGGAGTGGCGAGCAGTACTTC. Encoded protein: CASSPGTGSGEQYF. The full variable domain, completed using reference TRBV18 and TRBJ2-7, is NAGVMQNPRHLVRRRGQEARLRCSPMKGHSHVYWYRQLPEEGLKFMVYLQKENIIDESGMPKERFSAEFPKEGPSILRIQQVVRGDSAAYFCASSPGTGSGEQYFGPGTRLTVT.

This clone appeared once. CDR3 sequence: CASSPAGLDTEAFF. Written as DNA, the CDR3 is TGTGCCAGCTCACCGGCAGGCTTAGACACTGAAGCTTTCTTT. This rearrangement joins TRBV18 to TRBJ1-1, with D unresolved. This CDR3 is 14 amino acids long. V lost 3 bases and J lost 3, with 11 bases in between. The germline V gene encodes CDR1 KGHSH and CDR2 LQKENI.

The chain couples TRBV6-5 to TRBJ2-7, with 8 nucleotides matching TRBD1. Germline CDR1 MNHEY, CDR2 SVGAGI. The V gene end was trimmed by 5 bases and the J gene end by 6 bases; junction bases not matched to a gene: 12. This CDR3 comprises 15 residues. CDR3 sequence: CASSPPGTGGVEQYF. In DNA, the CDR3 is TGTGCCAGCAGTCCGCCCGGGACAGGAGGAGTCGAGCAGTACTTC.

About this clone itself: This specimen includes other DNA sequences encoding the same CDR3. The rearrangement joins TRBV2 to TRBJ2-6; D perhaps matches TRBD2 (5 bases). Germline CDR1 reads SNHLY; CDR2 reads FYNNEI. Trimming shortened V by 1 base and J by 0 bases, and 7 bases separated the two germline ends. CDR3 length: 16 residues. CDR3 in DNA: TGTGCCAGCAGTGAAGGGGCGGGCTCTGGGGCCAACGTCCTGACTTTC. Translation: CASSEGAGSGANVLTF.

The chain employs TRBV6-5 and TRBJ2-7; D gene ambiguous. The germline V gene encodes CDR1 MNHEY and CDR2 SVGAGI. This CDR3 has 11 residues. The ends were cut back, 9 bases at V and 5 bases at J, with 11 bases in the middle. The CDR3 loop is CASRLVDEQYF. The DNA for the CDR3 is TGTGCCAGTCGTTTAGTCGACGAGCAGTACTTC.

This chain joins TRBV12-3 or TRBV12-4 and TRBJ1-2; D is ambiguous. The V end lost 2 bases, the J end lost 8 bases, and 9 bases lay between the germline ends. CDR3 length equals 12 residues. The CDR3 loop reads CASSLKMQGYTF. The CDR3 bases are TGTGCCAGCAGTTTAAAAATGCAGGGCTACACCTTC.

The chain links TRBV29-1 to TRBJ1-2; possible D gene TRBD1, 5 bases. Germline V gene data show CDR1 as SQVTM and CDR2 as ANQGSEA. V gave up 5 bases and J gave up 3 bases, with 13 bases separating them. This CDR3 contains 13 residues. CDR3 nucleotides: TGCAGCGTTAATGGGGGGATACACTATGGCTACACCTTC. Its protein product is CSVNGGIHYGYTF.

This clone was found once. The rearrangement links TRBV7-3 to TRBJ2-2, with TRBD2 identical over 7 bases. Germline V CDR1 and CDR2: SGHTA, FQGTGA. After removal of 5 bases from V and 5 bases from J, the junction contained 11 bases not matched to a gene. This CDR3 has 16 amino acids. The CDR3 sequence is CASSPAGVGGTGELFF. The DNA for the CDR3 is TGTGCCAGCAGCCCCGCGGGAGTCGGGGGAACCGGGGAGCTGTTTTTT.

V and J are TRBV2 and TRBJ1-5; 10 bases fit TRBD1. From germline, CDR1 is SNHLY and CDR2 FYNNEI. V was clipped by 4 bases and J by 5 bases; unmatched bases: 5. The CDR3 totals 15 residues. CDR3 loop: CASSVRTGGDQPQHF. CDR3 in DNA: TGTGCCAGCAGTGTAAGGACAGGGGGGGATCAGCCCCAGCATTTT.

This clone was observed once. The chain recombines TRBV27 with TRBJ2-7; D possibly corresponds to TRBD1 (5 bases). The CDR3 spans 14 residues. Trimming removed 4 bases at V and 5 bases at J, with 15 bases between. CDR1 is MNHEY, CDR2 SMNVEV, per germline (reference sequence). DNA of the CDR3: TGTGCCAGCAGTTCCATGGGCAGGGCCCACGAGCAGTACTTC. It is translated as CASSSMGRAHEQYF.

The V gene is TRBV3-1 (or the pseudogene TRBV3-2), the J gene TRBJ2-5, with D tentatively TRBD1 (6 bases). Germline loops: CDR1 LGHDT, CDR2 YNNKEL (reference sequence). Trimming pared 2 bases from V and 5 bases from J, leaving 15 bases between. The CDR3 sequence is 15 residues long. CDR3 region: CASSQRQGTGETQYF. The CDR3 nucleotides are TGTGCCAGCAGCCAACGGCAGGGGACGGGTGAGACCCAGTACTTC.

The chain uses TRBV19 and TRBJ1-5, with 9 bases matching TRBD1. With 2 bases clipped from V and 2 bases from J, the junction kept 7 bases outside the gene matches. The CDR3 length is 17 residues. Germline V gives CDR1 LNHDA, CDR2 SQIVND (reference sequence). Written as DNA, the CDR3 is TGTGCCAGTAGTATACCGGGACAGGGTTTCGGCAATCAGCCCCAGCATTTT. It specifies CASSIPGQGFGNQPQHF. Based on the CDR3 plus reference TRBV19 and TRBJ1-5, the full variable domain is DGGITQSPKYLFRKEGQNVTLSCEQNLNHDAMYWYRQDPGQGLRLIYYSQIVNDFQKGDIAEGYSVSREKKESFPLTVTSAQKNPTAFYLCASSIPGQGFGNQPQHFGDGTRLSIL.

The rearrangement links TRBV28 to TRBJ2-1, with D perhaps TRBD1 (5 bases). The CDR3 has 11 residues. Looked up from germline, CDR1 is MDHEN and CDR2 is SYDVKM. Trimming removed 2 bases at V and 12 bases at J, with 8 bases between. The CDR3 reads CASSLGAGQFF. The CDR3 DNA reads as TGTGCCAGCAGTTTAGGGGCCGGGCAGTTCTTC. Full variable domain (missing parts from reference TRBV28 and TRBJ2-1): DVKVTQSSRYLVKRTGEKVFLECVQDMDHENMFWYRQDPGLGLRLIYFSYDVKMKEKGDIPEGYSVSREKKERFSLILESASTNQTSMYLCASSLGAGQFFGPGTRLTVL.

In nucleotides, the CDR3 is TGTGCCATCAGGGGACTAGCGGGAGGGCCTTTTCTGAATGAGCAGTTCTTC. Amino acids: CAIRGLAGGPFLNEQFF. The J gene is TRBJ2-1, the V gene TRBV10-3, with 16 bases that match TRBD2. V dropped 6 bases and J dropped 7; count of bases not matched to a gene: 9. From germline, CDR1 is ENHRY and CDR2 SYGVKD. The CDR3 runs 17 residues.

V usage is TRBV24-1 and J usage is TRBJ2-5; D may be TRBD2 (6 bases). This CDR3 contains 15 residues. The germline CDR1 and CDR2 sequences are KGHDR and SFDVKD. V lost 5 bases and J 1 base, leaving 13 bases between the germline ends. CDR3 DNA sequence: TGTGCCACCAGTGCCATAGCGGACCTCCAAGAGACCCAGTACTTC. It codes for CATSAIADLQETQYF.

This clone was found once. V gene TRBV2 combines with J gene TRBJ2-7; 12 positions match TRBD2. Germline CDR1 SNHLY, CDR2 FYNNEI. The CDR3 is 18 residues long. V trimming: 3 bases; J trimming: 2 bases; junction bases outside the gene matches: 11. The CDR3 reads CASSEGIAGLAGTYEQYF. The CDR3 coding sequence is TGTGCCAGCAGTGAGGGGATTGCTGGACTAGCGGGGACCTACGAGCAGTACTTC. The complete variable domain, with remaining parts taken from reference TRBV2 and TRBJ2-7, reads EPEVTQTPSHQVTQMGQEVILRCVPISNHLYFYWYRQILGQKVEFLVSFYNNEISEKSEIFDDQFSVERPDGSNFTLKIRSTKLEDSAMYFCASSEGIAGLAGTYEQYFGPGTRLTVT.